This is a list of T cell receptor beta chains from one sample in a study of T-cell memory formation after mild COVID-19. TCRdb re-derived calls from the 5' RACE reads in MiXCR, one entry per CDR3 protein. The sample includes 400,000 or so distinct CDR3 sequences, around 21% of them seen just once. The specimen was PBMCs or a T cell subset sorted from them (not recorded which). All receptors derive from an adult woman who had mild COVID-19 (a few samples of this study predate the infection). Cell type and time point are not known. CDR3s include the opening cysteine and the closing phenylalanine or tryptophan. A D gene is named only where the DNA matches it firmly. Clone size appears in some rows only: once, few, many, or a class for an expanded clone.

abundance	d_gene	v_gene	j_gene	CDR3aa	CDR3nt
NA	NA	TRBV5-5	TRBJ2-1	CASSAWEGGPYNEQFF	TGTGCCAGCAGCGCTTGGGAGGGGGGCCCCTACAATGAGCAGTTCTTC
NA	NA	TRBV5-1	TRBJ1-3	CASSQGTTSGNTIYF	TGCGCCAGCAGCCAAGGGACAACCTCTGGAAACACCATATATTTT
NA	TRBD1	TRBV20-1	TRBJ1-1	CSARRTGKAEAFF	TGCAGTGCTAGAAGGACAGGGAAAGCTGAAGCTTTCTTT
NA	TRBD2	TRBV6-2/TRBV6-3	TRBJ2-1	CASSYSGLAVRSSYNEQFF	TGTGCCAGCAGTTATTCTGGACTAGCGGTTCGGAGCTCCTACAATGAGCAGTTCTTC
once	NA	TRBV4-1	TRBJ1-3	CASSLGVFASSGNTIYF	TGCGCCAGCAGCCTGGGGGTCTTCGCGAGCTCTGGAAACACCATATATTTT
many	TRBD1	TRBV5-1	TRBJ2-3	CASSLGQGADTQYF	TGCGCCAGCAGCTTGGGACAGGGGGCAGATACGCAGTATTTT
NA	TRBD1	TRBV10-3	TRBJ2-7	CAIRLGGTGNPEQYF	TGTGCCATCAGGTTGGGCGGGACAGGGAACCCCGAGCAGTACTTC
once	NA	TRBV24-1	TRBJ1-2	CATSDFGQGGYGYTF	TGTGCCACCAGTGATTTTGGGCAGGGCGGCTATGGCTACACCTTC
NA	TRBD2	TRBV24-1	TRBJ2-5	CATSEFLAGVAETQYF	TGTGCCACCAGTGAGTTCCTAGCGGGAGTTGCTGAGACCCAGTACTTC
NA	NA	TRBV7-9	TRBJ2-1	CALGYNEQFF	TGTGCTCTCGGCTACAATGAGCAGTTCTTC
few	NA	TRBV27	TRBJ1-1	CASSLSVTEAFF	TGTGCCAGCAGTTTAAGTGTTACTGAAGCTTTCTTT
NA	NA	TRBV6-6	TRBJ1-4	CASSYPGRGATNEKLFF	TGTGCCAGCAGTTACCCGGGCAGGGGAGCAACTAATGAAAAACTGTTTTTT
NA	TRBD1	TRBV27	TRBJ2-7	CASSTLLHQGQRLERSYEQYF	TGTGCCAGCAGTACATTACTTCACCAGGGACAGAGATTGGAGAGATCCTACGAGCAGTACTTC
few	TRBD2	TRBV12-3/TRBV12-4	TRBJ2-5	CASSLTRDRAQLAGGQETQYF	TGTGCCAGCAGTCTAACCCGGGACAGGGCACAACTAGCGGGGGGACAAGAGACCCAGTACTTC
NA	NA	TRBV6-4	TRBJ2-1	CASSVQQGPYNEQFF	TGTGCCAGCAGTGTACAACAGGGTCCCTACAATGAGCAGTTCTTC
NA	NA	TRBV7-9	TRBJ2-7	CASSPHLPTYEQYF	TGTGCCAGCAGCCCACATCTCCCGACCTACGAGCAGTACTTC
many	NA	TRBV6-1	TRBJ2-5	CASSVPRVGWQETQYF	TGTGCCAGCAGTGTTCCCCGGGTAGGCTGGCAAGAGACCCAGTACTTC
NA	TRBD1	TRBV4-1	TRBJ2-1	CASSQNYRDRDHEQFF	TGCGCCAGCAGCCAGAACTACCGGGACAGGGACCATGAGCAGTTCTTC
NA	NA	TRBV4-1	TRBJ1-1	CASSHFGGALSFTEAFF	TGCGCCAGCAGCCATTTTGGGGGGGCGCTTAGTTTCACTGAAGCTTTCTTT
few	TRBD1	TRBV5-1	TRBJ2-5	CASSLVQTGEETQYF	TGCGCCAGCAGCTTGGTCCAGACAGGGGAAGAGACCCAGTACTTC
few	TRBD1	TRBV12-3/TRBV12-4	TRBJ1-5	CASKGAGNQPQHF	TGTGCCAGCAAGGGGGCAGGGAATCAGCCCCAGCATTTT
few	NA	TRBV11-2	TRBJ2-1	CASSTLTQQFF	TGTGCCAGCAGCACTCTGACGCAGCAGTTCTTC
NA	NA	TRBV5-5	TRBJ1-1	CASSLSSIPNTEAFF	TGTGCCAGCAGCCTGAGCAGCATCCCGAACACTGAAGCTTTCTTT
NA	NA	TRBV6-5	TRBJ1-2	CASRPPGQDYGYTF	TGTGCCAGCAGACCCCCAGGGCAGGACTATGGCTACACCTTC
few	NA	TRBV5-1	TRBJ2-7	CASSLGRGVYEQYF	TGCGCCAGCAGCTTGGGCCGCGGGGTCTACGAGCAGTACTTC
NA	TRBD2	TRBV20-1	TRBJ2-7	CSASPAGRAYEQYF	TGCAGTGCTAGCCCAGCGGGGAGGGCCTACGAGCAGTACTTC
few	NA	TRBV7-9	TRBJ2-1	CASSFTLRRDNEQFF	TGTGCCAGCAGCTTCACCCTAAGACGGGACAATGAGCAGTTCTTC
NA	NA	TRBV5-5	TRBJ2-1	CASSLTVRDYNEQFF	TGTGCCAGCAGCTTGACAGTGAGGGACTACAATGAGCAGTTCTTC
NA	NA	TRBV5-1	TRBJ1-1	CASSYRDLNTEAFF	TGCGCCAGCAGTTACAGGGACCTGAACACTGAAGCTTTCTTT
NA	NA	TRBV12-3/TRBV12-4	TRBJ2-3	CASSLVGGFIDTQYF	TGTGCCAGCAGTTTAGTGGGGGGTTTTATCGATACGCAGTATTTT
NA	TRBD2	TRBV7-8	TRBJ2-1	CASSYGLANGEQFF	TGTGCCAGCAGCTACGGACTAGCCAATGGGGAGCAGTTCTTC
many	NA	TRBV7-2	TRBJ1-2	CASSLGHQANYGYTF	TGTGCCAGCAGCTTAGGACACCAAGCTAACTATGGCTACACCTTC
once	NA	TRBV6-1	TRBJ1-2	CASSEIDRPRYYGYTF	TGTGCCAGCAGTGAAATCGACAGGCCCCGATACTATGGCTACACCTTC
NA	NA	TRBV7-2	TRBJ1-6	CASRSYNSPLHF	TGTGCCAGCAGAAGCTATAATTCACCCCTCCACTTT
few	NA	TRBV5-1	TRBJ2-2	CASSQSQANTGELFF	TGCGCCAGCAGCCAGAGCCAAGCGAACACCGGGGAGCTGTTTTTT
NA	NA	TRBV4-3	TRBJ2-3	CASSQDSAITDTQYF	TGCGCCAGCAGCCAAGACAGCGCAATCACAGATACGCAGTATTTT
many	TRBD1	TRBV12-3/TRBV12-4	TRBJ2-5	CASSIARAGGGWTQYF	TGTGCCAGCAGTATCGCCAGGGCAGGGGGCGGGTGGACCCAGTACTTC
NA	TRBD1	TRBV27	TRBJ1-1	CASSIPGQLNTEAFF	TGTGCCAGCAGTATCCCGGGACAGCTGAACACTGAAGCTTTCTTT
NA	TRBD2	TRBV29-1	TRBJ2-1	CSVDRLGSGRPNEQFF	TGCAGCGTTGACCGACTAGGGAGCGGGAGACCCAATGAGCAGTTCTTC
many	TRBD2	TRBV3-1	TRBJ2-7	CASSQVGGFEQYF	TGTGCCAGCAGCCAAGTCGGGGGGTTCGAGCAGTACTTC
NA	NA	TRBV7-9	TRBJ2-7	CASSLARSDWEQYF	TGTGCCAGCAGCTTAGCAAGGAGCGACTGGGAGCAGTACTTC
many	TRBD2	TRBV6-5	TRBJ2-1	CASSQLAGGFNEQFF	TGTGCCAGCAGTCAACTAGCGGGAGGGTTCAATGAGCAGTTCTTC
NA	NA	TRBV4-1	TRBJ1-1	CASSQVVGGGTEAFF	TGCGCCAGCAGCCAAGTTGTGGGGGGAGGCACTGAAGCTTTCTTT
NA	NA	TRBV6-6	TRBJ1-2	CASHSNYGYTF	TGTGCATCACACTCTAACTATGGCTACACCTTC
few	NA	TRBV7-3	TRBJ1-1	CASSRQGGANTEAFF	TGTGCCAGCAGCCGCCAGGGAGGGGCTAACACTGAAGCTTTCTTT
NA	NA	TRBV7-9	TRBJ1-1	CASSDGVGVISEAFF	TGTGCCAGCAGCGACGGGGTTGGAGTCATCAGTGAAGCTTTCTTT
NA	NA	TRBV7-2	TRBJ2-7	CASSYGAGGYEQYF	TGTGCCAGCAGCTACGGGGCCGGCGGGTACGAGCAGTACTTC
NA	NA	TRBV12-3/TRBV12-4	TRBJ1-1	CASSRPGEERTEAFF	TGTGCCAGCAGCCGCCCCGGGGAGGAGAGGACTGAAGCTTTCTTT
NA	TRBD1	TRBV12-3/TRBV12-4	TRBJ1-2	CASSFGQGTAGYTF	TGTGCCAGCAGTTTTGGACAGGGAACCGCTGGCTACACCTTC
NA	TRBD2	TRBV12-3/TRBV12-4	TRBJ2-3	CASSSGGPATDTQYF	TGTGCCAGCAGTTCGGGGGGGCCAGCCACAGATACGCAGTATTTT
NA	TRBD2	TRBV11-3	TRBJ2-7	CASSLALVAGKEQYF	TGTGCCAGCAGCTTAGCATTAGTAGCGGGTAAGGAGCAGTACTTC
NA	NA	TRBV5-1	TRBJ2-1	CASSLLNDGEQFF	TGCGCCAGCAGCTTACTCAACGATGGTGAGCAGTTCTTC
few	TRBD2	TRBV9	TRBJ2-3	CASSISGGGDTQYF	TGTGCCAGCAGCATAAGCGGGGGCGGGGATACGCAGTATTTT
few	TRBD2	TRBV2	TRBJ2-2	CATWPKRGGRGPTTGELFF	TGTGCCACATGGCCTAAGCGGGGGGGGCGCGGCCCAACAACCGGGGAGCTGTTTTTT
NA	TRBD2	TRBV28	TRBJ2-7	CASSSEGLGGEQYF	TGTGCCAGCAGTTCCGAGGGACTAGGCGGGGAGCAGTACTTC
NA	TRBD2	TRBV6-2/TRBV6-3	TRBJ2-7	CASRPTSGSAYEQYF	TGTGCCAGCAGACCTACTAGCGGATCAGCCTACGAGCAGTACTTC
NA	NA	TRBV20-1	TRBJ1-5	CSAKGGIHVWSNQPQHF	TGCAGTGCTAAAGGTGGGATCCATGTGTGGAGCAATCAGCCCCAGCATTTT